These 22 T cell receptor beta chains were all obtained from the same sample, sequenced in a study of blood T cells in healthy people across ages. Primers used in a second PCR of roughly 6 to 12 cycles were a sample-barcoded 5' primer and a J-beta primer mix. Using its own MiXCR run on the 5' RACE reads, TCRdb lists one record per CDR3 protein. The sample includes roughly 680,000 distinct CDR3 sequences, around 21% of them seen just once. The sample consisted of blood. Source of these receptors: a man aged 65 to 79 in good health.

This clonotype was detected only once. This sequence joins TRBV25-1 and TRBJ2-1; 10 bases fit TRBD1. Germline CDR1 is MGHDK and CDR2 is SYGVNS. The ends lost 6 bases at V and 5 bases at J; junction bases unmatched: 7. CDR3 length: 15 residues. The CDR3 sequence is CASRGGTGVHNEQFF. In DNA, the CDR3 is TGTGCCAGCAGGGGCGGGACAGGGGTCCACAATGAGCAGTTCTTC.

The chain employs TRBV10-3 and TRBJ2-7; a weak D match, TRBD1 (6 bases). This CDR3 spans 14 amino acids. V was cut by 2 bases and J by 1 base, with 9 bases left in between. Germline V gene sequence: CDR1 ENHRY, CDR2 SYGVKD. CDR3 sequence: CAISEVDSSYEQYF. The CDR3 nucleotides are TGTGCCATCAGTGAGGTGGACAGTTCCTACGAGCAGTACTTC.

This clonotype was seen more than once but under ten times. The chain has TRBV20-1 and TRBJ2-2; 7 bases map to TRBD2. The trim removed 5 bases at V and 2 bases at J, leaving 8 bases unmatched. Germline values: CDR1 DFQATT, CDR2 SNEGSKA (reference sequence). This CDR3 comprises 15 residues. The CDR3 nucleotides read TGCAGTGCTCATTTGGGGGAGGGAAACACCGGGGAGCTGTTTTTT. This translates into CSAHLGEGNTGELFF.

This clonotype was counted a few times. V gene TRBV7-9 combines with J gene TRBJ1-2; no firm D call. This CDR3 has 14 residues. CDR1 and CDR2 (germline): SEHNR, FQNEAQ (reference sequence). Trimming removed 5 bases from V and 3 bases from J, with 13 bases in between. CDR3 nucleotide sequence: TGTGCCAGCAGCCCTCGGAGAGGAGACTATGGCTACACCTTC. Its translation: CASSPRRGDYGYTF.

On this clonotype: Its ends do not fully match the called genes, so a read error is possible. This sequence joins TRBV7-9 and TRBJ2-1; unclear D gene. Germline V gene lookup returns CDR1 SEHNR and CDR2 FQNEAQ (reference sequence). CDR3 length: 13 amino acids. The CDR3 loop reads CSSSLVLGSEQFF. DNA of the CDR3: TGTTCCAGCAGCTTAGTGCTAGGCAGTGAGCAGTTCTTC.

The rearrangement joins TRBV20-1 to TRBJ2-4, with D possibly being TRBD2 (7 bases). Between the trimmed V and J ends, which lost 3 bases and 3 bases, there was a span of 15 bases. The CDR3 is 15 residues long. Germline assignment: CDR1 DFQATT and CDR2 SNEGSKA (reference sequence). CDR3: CSASGGGAGKNIQYF. The CDR3 coding sequence is TGCAGTGCTAGTGGAGGGGGGGCAGGCAAAAACATTCAGTACTTC.

The chain recombines TRBV11-2 with TRBJ2-3; D unclear. CDR1 and CDR2 (germline): SGHAT, FQNNGV. CDR3 length: 14 residues. V lost 9 bases to trimming and J lost 0 bases, with 13 bases between them. This chain's CDR3 is CASSHDTSTDTQYF. For the CDR3, the DNA is TGTGCCAGTAGCCACGACACTAGCACAGATACGCAGTATTTT.

A few counts support this clonotype. This chain uses TRBV14 with TRBJ2-3; tentatively, D is TRBD2 (5 bases). The CDR3 extends over 14 amino acids. Looked up from germline, CDR1 is SGHDN and CDR2 is FVKESK. V was trimmed by 3 bases and J by 3 bases, leaving 10 bases between them. The CDR3 DNA reads TGTGCCAGCAGCCAGTCCCAGCGGACAGATACGCAGTATTTT. Protein: CASSQSQRTDTQYF.

Ten or more counts support this clonotype. CDR3 in DNA: TGCAGCGTTGTGGGCGGGCCAAAAAACATTCAGTACTTC. Its protein product is CSVVGGPKNIQYF. The rearrangement joins TRBV29-1 to TRBJ2-4; D might be TRBD2 (5 bases). The CDR3 is made up of 13 amino acids. Germline V gene data show CDR1 as SQVTM and CDR2 as ANQGSEA. The V gene lost 4 bases and the J gene lost 4 bases, with 11 bases spanning the gap. Based on the CDR3 plus reference TRBV29-1 and TRBJ2-4, the full variable domain is SAVISQKPSRDICQRGTSLTIQCQVDSQVTMMFWYRQQPGQSLTLIATANQGSEATYESGFVIDKFPISRPNLTFSTLTVSNMSPEDSSIYLCSVVGGPKNIQYFGAGTRLSVL.

Of note for this clonotype: One end of the junction is discordant with germline, which a read error may explain. The rearrangement uses TRBV24-1 and TRBJ1-5; 7 nucleotides match TRBD1. Germline-derived CDR1 and CDR2 are KGHDR and SFDVKD. The CDR3 has 15 amino acids. This chain's CDR3 is CATSDGTEGDQPQHF. The CDR3 DNA sequence: TGCGCCACCAGTGATGGGACAGAGGGGGATCAGCCCCAGCATTTT.

CDR3 DNA sequence: TGTGCCAGCAGCGCAACGACGACTAGCGGGAGTGCAGATACGCAGTATTTT. This translates into CASSATTTSGSADTQYF. The chain recombines TRBV6-1 with TRBJ2-3, with TRBD2 identical over 12 bases. The CDR3 consists of 17 residues. J gave up 4 bases and V 6 bases, and 11 bases lay outside the gene matches. Germline lookup yields CDR1 MNHNS and CDR2 SASEGT.

This clonotype appeared a few times. The chain uses TRBV9 and TRBJ2-2; D might be TRBD1 (6 bases). CDR1 and CDR2 (germline): SGDLS, YYNGEE. V dropped 4 bases and J dropped 7 bases, with 8 bases sitting between them. This CDR3 is 12 amino acids long. As DNA, the CDR3 is TGTGCCAGCAGCCCCAGGGGCGGGGAGCTGTTTTTT. It yields the protein CASSPRGGELFF.

The chain couples TRBV12-3 or TRBV12-4 to TRBJ2-5, with D hard to call. V gave up 5 bases and J gave up 3 bases, with 10 bases separating them. The CDR3 is 13 residues long. CDR3 sequence: CASSPTYKETQYF. Here the CDR3 DNA reads TGTGCCAGCAGTCCAACTTATAAAGAGACCCAGTACTTC.

This clonotype was seen only a few times. The chain employs TRBV6-2 or TRBV6-3 and TRBJ2-1, with 8 bases matching TRBD2. The CDR3 has 15 amino acids. Looked up from germline, CDR1 is MNHEY and CDR2 is SVGEGT. V gave up 6 bases and J gave up 4 bases; unmatched junction bases: 8. CDR3 nucleotides: TGTGCCAGCAGCCTGTTGGGACTAGTTTACAATGAGCAGTTCTTC. Its translation is CASSLLGLVYNEQFF.

This clonotype was seen more than once but under ten times. This sequence joins TRBV12-3 or TRBV12-4 and TRBJ2-3, with D unclear. The germline V and J ends were trimmed by 8 bases and 2 bases, with 11 bases remaining between them. The length of the CDR3 is 13 residues. The CDR3 loop reads CASETWATDTQYF. The CDR3 nucleotides are TGTGCCAGCGAGACATGGGCCACAGATACGCAGTATTTT.

This clonotype was seen more than once but under ten times. The chain uses TRBV4-3 and TRBJ1-5, with 9 positions matching TRBD1. This CDR3 has 14 amino acids. J was trimmed by 5 bases and V by 4 bases; bases with no gene match: 3. Germline CDR1 is LGHNA and CDR2 is YSLEER. CDR3 loop: CASSRDRADQPQHF. The CDR3 nucleotides are TGCGCCAGCAGCCGGGACAGGGCCGATCAGCCCCAGCATTTT.

This clonotype has more than one count but fewer than ten. The J gene is TRBJ2-7, the V gene TRBV7-2; D gene uncertain. This CDR3 comprises 18 residues. Germline lookup yields CDR1 SGHTA and CDR2 FQGNSA. Trimming took off 2 bases at V and 2 bases at J, with 22 bases between the two ends. This CDR3 is CASSLRAPGRQNPYEQYF. The CDR3 bases are TGTGCCAGCAGCTTAAGGGCCCCAGGCAGGCAGAATCCCTACGAGCAGTACTTC.

This clonotype was detected ten times or more. V gene TRBV7-2 combines with J gene TRBJ2-5; possibly TRBD1 or TRBD2 for D (5 bases each). This CDR3 region has 14 residues. Trimming pared 4 bases from V and 3 bases from J, leaving 12 bases between. Germline values: CDR1 SGHTA, CDR2 FQGNSA. In nucleotides, the CDR3 is TGTGCCAGCAGCTCGAGACGAGGGGAAGAGACCCAGTACTTC. Translated, it gives CASSSRRGEETQYF.

The chain employs TRBV29-1 and TRBJ2-1; TRBD2 might be the D (6 bases). Looked up from germline, CDR1 is SQVTM and CDR2 is ANQGSEA. This CDR3 contains 14 residues. Trimming stripped 7 bases from V and 9 bases from J, with 22 bases between. CDR3 sequence (DNA): TGCAGCGACGTCCGGGGAGCGGGCAATATTGAGCAGTTCTTC. Its protein product is CSDVRGAGNIEQFF.

The V and J genes are TRBV20-1 and TRBJ2-1; a possible D gene is TRBD2 (6 bases). The V end lost 0 bases, the J end lost 12 bases, and 9 bases lay between the germline ends. The CDR3 is 11 amino acids. Germline values: CDR1 DFQATT, CDR2 SNEGSKA (reference sequence). The CDR3 DNA follows: TGCAGTGCTAGAGATAACGGGGGGCAGTTCTTC. Protein: CSARDNGGQFF.

This clonotype was counted at least ten times. V usage is TRBV28 and J usage is TRBJ2-1; a possible D gene is TRBD1 (6 bases). Germline lookup yields CDR1 MDHEN and CDR2 SYDVKM. The CDR3 is 16 residues long. Trimming took off 5 bases at V and 0 bases at J, with 14 bases between the two ends. The CDR3, as DNA: TGTGCCAGCAGTAGTCCGGGACACAACTCCTACAATGAGCAGTTCTTC. Translating it yields CASSSPGHNSYNEQFF.

The chain is built from TRBV20-1 and TRBJ2-1, with a weak D call TRBD1 (5 bases). The DNA end is more similar to TRBJ2-5, so the J call may be wrong. Germline V CDR1 and CDR2: DFQATT, SNEGSKA (reference sequence). The CDR3 length is 15 residues. CDR3 protein: CSAPLIATVVETQYF. CDR3 bases: TGCAGTGCTCCCTTAATTGCGACAGTGGTAGAGACCCAGTACTTC.